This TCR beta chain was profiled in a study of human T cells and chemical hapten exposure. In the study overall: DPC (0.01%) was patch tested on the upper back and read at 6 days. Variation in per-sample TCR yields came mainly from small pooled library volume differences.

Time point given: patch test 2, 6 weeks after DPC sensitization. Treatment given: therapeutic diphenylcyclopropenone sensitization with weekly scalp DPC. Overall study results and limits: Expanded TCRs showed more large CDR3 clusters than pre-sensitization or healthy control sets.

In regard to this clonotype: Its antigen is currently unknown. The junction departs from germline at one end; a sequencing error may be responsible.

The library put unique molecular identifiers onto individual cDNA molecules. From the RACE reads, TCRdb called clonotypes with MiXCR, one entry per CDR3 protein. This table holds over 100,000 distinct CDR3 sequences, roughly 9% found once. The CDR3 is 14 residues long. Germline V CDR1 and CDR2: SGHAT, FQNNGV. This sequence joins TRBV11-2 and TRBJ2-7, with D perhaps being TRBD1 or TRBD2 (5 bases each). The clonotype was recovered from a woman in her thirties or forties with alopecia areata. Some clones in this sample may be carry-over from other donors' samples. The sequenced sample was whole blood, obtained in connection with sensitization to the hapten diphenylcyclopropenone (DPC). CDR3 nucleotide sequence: TGTACCAGCAGCCTGACCGGGACGACCAACGAGCAGTACTTC. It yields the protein CTSSLTGTTNEQYF.